This T cell receptor beta chain was identified during a study of regulatory T cells in long-lasting Graves disease. The overall study: It was over 5 years of antithyroid drugs, with positive TSH receptor antibodies, that meant persistent Graves' disease.

This clonotype was seen repeatedly, ten times or more. Its specificity is unknown. General study points: Accuracy may have been reduced by the small sample size.

V was pared by 2 bases and J by 6 bases, with 13 bases between. CDR3 length equals 15 residues. In germline, CDR1 is SGHVS, CDR2 FQNEAQ. To make TCR beta libraries, researchers used iRepertoire HTBI primers and Arm-PCR of CDR3 regions. One entry per CDR3 protein, called by TCRdb with MiXCR from the multiplex PCR reads. The sample holds under 450,000 distinct CDR3 sequences, around 20% seen once. As to time point: persistent/refractory GD, antithyroid drugs over 5 years with positive TRAb. The TCR library was made from RNA that had been extracted from PBMCs in TRIzol. As collected, the peripheral blood samples measured 8 to 9 milliliters each and went into EDTA tubes.

The material sequenced was peripheral blood mononuclear cells (PBMCs), taken when the disease was refractory, from a patient treated with antithyroid drugs. The receptor was derived from a female donor with Graves disease. The rearrangement links TRBV7-8 to TRBJ1-4; no firm D call. The CDR3 loop is CASSLRPTGDEKLFF. In DNA form, the CDR3 reads TGTGCCAGCAGCTTACGCCCTACGGGAGATGAAAAACTGTTTTTT.